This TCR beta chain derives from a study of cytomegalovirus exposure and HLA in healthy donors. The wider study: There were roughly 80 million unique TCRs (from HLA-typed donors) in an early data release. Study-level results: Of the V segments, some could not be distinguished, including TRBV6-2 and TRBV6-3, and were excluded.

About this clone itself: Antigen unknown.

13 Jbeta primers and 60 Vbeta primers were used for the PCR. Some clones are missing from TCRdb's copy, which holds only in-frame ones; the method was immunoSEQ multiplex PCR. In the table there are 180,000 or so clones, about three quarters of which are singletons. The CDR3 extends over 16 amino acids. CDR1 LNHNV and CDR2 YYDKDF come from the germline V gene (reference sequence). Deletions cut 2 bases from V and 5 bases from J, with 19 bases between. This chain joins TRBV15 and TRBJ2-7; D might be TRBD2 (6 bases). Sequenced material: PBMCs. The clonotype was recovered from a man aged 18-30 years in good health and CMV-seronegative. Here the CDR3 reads CATSRSGLAQLNEQYF. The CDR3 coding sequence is TGTGCCACCAGCAGATCTGGGCTAGCGCAACTGAACGAGCAGTACTTC. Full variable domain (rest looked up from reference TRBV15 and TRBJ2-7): DAMVIQNPRYQVTQFGKPVTLSCSQTLNHNVMYWYQQKSSQAPKLLFHYYDKDFNNEADTPDNFQSRRPNTSFCFLDIRSPGLGDTAMYLCATSRSGLAQLNEQYFGPGTRLTVT.